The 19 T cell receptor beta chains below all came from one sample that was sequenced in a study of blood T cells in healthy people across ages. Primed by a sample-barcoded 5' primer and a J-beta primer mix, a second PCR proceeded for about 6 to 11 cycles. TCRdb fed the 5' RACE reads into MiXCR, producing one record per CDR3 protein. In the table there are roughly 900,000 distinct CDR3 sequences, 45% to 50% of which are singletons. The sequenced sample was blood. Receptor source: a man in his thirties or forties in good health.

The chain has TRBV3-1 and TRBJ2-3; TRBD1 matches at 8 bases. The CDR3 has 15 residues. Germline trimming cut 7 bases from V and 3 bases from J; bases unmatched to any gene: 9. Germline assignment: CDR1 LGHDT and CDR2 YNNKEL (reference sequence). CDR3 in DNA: TGTGCCAGCACAGGAGGACAGGGAGGAACAGATACGCAGTATTTT. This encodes CASTGGQGGTDTQYF.

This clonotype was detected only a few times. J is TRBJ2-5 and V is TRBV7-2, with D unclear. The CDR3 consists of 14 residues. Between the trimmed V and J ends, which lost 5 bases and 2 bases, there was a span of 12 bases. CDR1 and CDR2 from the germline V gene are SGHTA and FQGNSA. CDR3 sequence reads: CASSRLRRQETQYF. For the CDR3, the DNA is TGTGCCAGCAGCCGACTCAGGAGACAAGAGACCCAGTACTTC.

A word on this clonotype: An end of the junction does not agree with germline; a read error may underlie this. The CDR3 region has the DNA TGTGCTAGCAGCCCACTGGATGAAACCGGCACTGAAGCTTTCTTT. Its protein product is CASSPLDETGTEAFF. This sequence joins TRBV7-7 and TRBJ1-1; D is ambiguous. The CDR3 spans 15 residues. Per the germline V gene, CDR1 is SSHAT and CDR2 is FNYEAQ (reference sequence).

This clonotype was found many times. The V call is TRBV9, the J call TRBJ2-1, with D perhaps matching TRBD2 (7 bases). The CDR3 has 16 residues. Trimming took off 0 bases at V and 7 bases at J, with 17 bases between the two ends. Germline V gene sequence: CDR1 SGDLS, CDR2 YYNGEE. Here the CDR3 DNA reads TGTGCCAGCAGCGTAGATTCGGGGGGCACGGGGAATGAGCAGTTCTTC. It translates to CASSVDSGGTGNEQFF.

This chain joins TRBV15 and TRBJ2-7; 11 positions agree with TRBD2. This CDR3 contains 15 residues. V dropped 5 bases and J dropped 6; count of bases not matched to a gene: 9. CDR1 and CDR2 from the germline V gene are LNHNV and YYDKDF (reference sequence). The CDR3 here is CATSSLLAGAPEQYF. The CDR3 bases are TGTGCCACCAGCTCACTACTAGCGGGAGCCCCCGAGCAGTACTTC.

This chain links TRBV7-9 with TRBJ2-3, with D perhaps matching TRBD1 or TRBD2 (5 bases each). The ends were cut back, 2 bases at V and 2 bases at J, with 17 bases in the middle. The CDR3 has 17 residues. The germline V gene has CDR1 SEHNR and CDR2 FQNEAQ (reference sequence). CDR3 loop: CASSLFDSGPFTDTQYF. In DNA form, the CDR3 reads TGTGCCAGCAGCTTATTTGACTCGGGGCCCTTCACAGATACGCAGTATTTT.

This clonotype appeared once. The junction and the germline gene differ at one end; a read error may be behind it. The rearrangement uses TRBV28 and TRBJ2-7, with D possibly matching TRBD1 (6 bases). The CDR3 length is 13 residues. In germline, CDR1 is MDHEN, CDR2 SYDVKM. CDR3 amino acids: CASRDTLHYEQYF. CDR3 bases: TGTGCCAGCCGGGACACTTTGCACTACGAGCAGTATTTC.

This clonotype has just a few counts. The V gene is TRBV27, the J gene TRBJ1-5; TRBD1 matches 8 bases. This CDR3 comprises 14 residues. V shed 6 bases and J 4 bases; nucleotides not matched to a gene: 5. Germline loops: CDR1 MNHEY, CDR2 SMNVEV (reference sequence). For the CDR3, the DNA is TGTGCCAGCAGGGTACAGGGGGGAAATCAGCCCCAGCATTTT. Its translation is CASRVQGGNQPQHF.

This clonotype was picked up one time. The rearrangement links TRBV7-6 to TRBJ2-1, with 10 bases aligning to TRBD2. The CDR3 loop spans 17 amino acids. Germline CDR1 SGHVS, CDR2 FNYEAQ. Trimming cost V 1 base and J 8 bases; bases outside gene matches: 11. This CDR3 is CASSLVPSGGANHEQFF. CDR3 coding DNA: TGTGCCAGCAGCTTAGTACCCAGCGGGGGGGCTAATCATGAGCAGTTCTTC.

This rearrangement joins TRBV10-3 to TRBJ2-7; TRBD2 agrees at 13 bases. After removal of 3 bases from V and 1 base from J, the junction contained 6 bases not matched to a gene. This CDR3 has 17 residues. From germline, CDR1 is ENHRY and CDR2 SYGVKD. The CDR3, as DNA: TGTGCCATCAGTGACCCGGGACTAGCGGGGTTGTCCTACGAGCAGTACTTC. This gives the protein CAISDPGLAGLSYEQYF.

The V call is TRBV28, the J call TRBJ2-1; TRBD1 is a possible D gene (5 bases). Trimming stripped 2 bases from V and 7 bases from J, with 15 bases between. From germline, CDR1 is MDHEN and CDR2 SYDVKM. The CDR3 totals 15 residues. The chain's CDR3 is CASSLTTQGWNEQFF. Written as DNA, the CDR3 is TGTGCCAGCAGTTTAACAACGCAGGGATGGAATGAGCAGTTCTTC.

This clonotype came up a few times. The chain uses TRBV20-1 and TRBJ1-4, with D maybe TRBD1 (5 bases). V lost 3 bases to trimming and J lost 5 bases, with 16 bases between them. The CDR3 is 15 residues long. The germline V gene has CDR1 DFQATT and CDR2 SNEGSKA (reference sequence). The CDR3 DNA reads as TGCAGTGCTAGGAGGACCGGGACGGGGAATGAAAAACTGTTTTTT. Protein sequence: CSARRTGTGNEKLFF.

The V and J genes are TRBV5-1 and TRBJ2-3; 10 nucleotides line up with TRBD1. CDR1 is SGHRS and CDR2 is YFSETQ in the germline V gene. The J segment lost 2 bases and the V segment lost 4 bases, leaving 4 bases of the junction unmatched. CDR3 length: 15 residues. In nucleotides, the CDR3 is TGCGCCAGCAGCGAGGGACAGGGGCACACAGATACGCAGTATTTT. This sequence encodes CASSEGQGHTDTQYF.

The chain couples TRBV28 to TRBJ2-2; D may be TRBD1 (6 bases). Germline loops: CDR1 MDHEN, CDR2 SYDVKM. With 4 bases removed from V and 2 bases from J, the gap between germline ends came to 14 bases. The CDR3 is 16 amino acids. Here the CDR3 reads CASSSVWDTNTGELFF. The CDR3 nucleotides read TGTGCCAGCAGTTCGGTCTGGGACACCAACACCGGGGAGCTGTTTTTT.

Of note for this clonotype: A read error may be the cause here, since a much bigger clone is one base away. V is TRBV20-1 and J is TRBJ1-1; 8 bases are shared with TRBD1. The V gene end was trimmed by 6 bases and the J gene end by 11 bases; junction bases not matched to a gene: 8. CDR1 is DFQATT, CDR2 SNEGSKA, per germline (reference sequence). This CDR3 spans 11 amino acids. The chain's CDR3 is CSASPDREAFF. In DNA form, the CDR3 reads TGCAGTGCAAGTCCGGACAGGGAGGCTTTCTTT.

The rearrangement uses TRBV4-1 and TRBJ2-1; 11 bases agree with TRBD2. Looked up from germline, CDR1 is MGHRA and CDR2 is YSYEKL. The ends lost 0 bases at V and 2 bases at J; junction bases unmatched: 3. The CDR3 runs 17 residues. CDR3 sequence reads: CASSQEISGGAYNEQFF. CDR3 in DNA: TGCGCCAGCAGCCAAGAAATTAGCGGGGGGGCCTACAATGAGCAGTTCTTC.

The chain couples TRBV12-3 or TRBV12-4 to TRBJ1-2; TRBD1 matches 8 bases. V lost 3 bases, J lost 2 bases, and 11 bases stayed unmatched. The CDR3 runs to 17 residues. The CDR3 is CASSLRGDRGGNYGYTF. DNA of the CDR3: TGTGCCAGCAGTTTGAGGGGTGACAGGGGAGGAAACTATGGCTACACCTTC.

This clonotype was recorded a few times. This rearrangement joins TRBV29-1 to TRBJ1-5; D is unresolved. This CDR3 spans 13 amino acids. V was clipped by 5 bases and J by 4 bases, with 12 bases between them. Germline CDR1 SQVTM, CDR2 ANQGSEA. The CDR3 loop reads CSVLFQENQPQHF. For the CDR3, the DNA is TGCAGCGTTTTGTTTCAGGAAAATCAGCCCCAGCATTTT. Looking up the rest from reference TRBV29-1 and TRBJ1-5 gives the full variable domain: SAVISQKPSRDICQRGTSLTIQCQVDSQVTMMFWYRQQPGQSLTLIATANQGSEATYESGFVIDKFPISRPNLTFSTLTVSNMSPEDSSIYLCSVLFQENQPQHFGDGTRLSIL.

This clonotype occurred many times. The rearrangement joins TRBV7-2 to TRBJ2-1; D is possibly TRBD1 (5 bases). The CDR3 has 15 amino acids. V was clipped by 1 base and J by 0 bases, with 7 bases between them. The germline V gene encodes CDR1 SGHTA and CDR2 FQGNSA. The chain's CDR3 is CASSLEDSSYNEQFF. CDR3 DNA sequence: TGTGCCAGCAGCTTAGAAGACAGCTCCTACAATGAGCAGTTCTTC.